This TCR beta chain was identified in a study of T-cell reconstitution after alpha-beta-depleted transplantation in children. Unique molecular identifiers were incorporated into the prepared TCRbeta library. TCRdb processed the PCR reads anew with MiXCR; each CDR3 protein has one entry. Seen here are 600,000 to 800,000 distinct CDR3 sequences, around 13% observed once, and the top ten hold roughly 0.84%. Deletions cut 6 bases from V and 1 base from J, with 13 bases between. Germline CDR1 SGHAT, CDR2 FQNNGV. The CDR3 runs 14 residues. Study results and limitations: For some patients, TCRbeta diversity was high at day 60 because of recipient T cells and thymic progenitors that survived. Once a year had passed after transplant, T-cell counts and diversity came mostly from newly produced T cells. Where alpha-beta T cells came from about two months after transplant was reportedly several hundred expanded graft clones.

This clonotype appeared a few times. The antigen remains unidentified. This TCR was sampled from a girl aged 2 to 10 with congenital amegakaryocytic thrombocytopenia, due to receive a stem cell transplant. The chain uses TRBV11-2 and TRBJ2-7; no firm D call. The material was PBMCs, obtained before TCRalphabeta/CD19-depleted stem cell transplant. DNA for the CDR3: TGTGCCAGCAGGCCCTCCAGCGAGTCCTACGAGCAGTACTTC. It encodes CASRPSSESYEQYF.